This record looks at one T cell receptor beta chain sequence and its context. J gave up 5 bases and V 5 bases, and 2 bases lay outside the gene matches. Germline lookup yields CDR1 MNHEY and CDR2 SMNVEV (reference sequence). The CDR3 loop spans 13 amino acids. The sample originates from a study of blood T cell repertoires in COVID-19. In the study overall: Both acute and convalescent COVID-19 samples were obtained from the United States, Italy and Spain.

As processed by the authors: Cell counts per sample came from amplifying reference gene primers. TCRdb keeps only in-frame clones here, not all; method: immunoSEQ multiplex PCR. That table furnishes V, J and clone size, whereas the DNA furnished D and trimming. The sample has approximately 220,000 clones; more than 75% are singletons. The specimen was peripheral blood. The rearrangement uses TRBV27 and TRBJ1-5; 8 bases fit TRBD1. The receptor was derived from a man in his forties or fifties who had recovered from COVID-19. The DNA for the CDR3 is TGTGCCAGCAGTGGACAGGGCGATCAGCCCCAGCATTTT. Translated: CASSGQGDQPQHF.